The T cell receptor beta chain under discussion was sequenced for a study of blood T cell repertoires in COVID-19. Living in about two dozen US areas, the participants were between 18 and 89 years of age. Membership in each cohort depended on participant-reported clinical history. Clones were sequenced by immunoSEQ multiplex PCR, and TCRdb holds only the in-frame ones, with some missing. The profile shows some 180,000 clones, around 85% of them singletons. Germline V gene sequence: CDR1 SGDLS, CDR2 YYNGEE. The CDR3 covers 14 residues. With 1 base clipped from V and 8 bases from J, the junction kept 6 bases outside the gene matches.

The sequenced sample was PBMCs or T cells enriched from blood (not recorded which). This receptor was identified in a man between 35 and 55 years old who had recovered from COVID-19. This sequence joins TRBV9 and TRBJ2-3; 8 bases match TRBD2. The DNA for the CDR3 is TGTGCCAGCAGCGTACAACCCCGGGAGGGTACGCAGTATTTT. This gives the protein CASSVQPREGTQYF.